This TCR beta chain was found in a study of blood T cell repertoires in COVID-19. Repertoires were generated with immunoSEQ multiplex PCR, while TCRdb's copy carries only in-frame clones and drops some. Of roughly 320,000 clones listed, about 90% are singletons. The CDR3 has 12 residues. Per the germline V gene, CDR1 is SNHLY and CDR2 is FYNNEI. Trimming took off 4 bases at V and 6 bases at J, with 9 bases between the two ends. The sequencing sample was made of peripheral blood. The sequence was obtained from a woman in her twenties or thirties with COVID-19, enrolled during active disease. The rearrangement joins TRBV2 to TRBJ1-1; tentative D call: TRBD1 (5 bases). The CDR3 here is CASSGVGAEAFF. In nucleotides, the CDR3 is TGTGCCAGCAGTGGGGTAGGGGCTGAAGCTTTCTTT.